Following are 20 T cell receptor beta chains from one sample sequenced in a study of Graves' ophthalmopathy and Graves' hyperthyroidism. Amplified TCR beta CDR3 regions were obtained using RNA transcripts as template. Scientists carried out first-round RT-PCR using HTBI primers and then a second-round multiplex PCR. TCRdb independently ran MiXCR on the multiplex PCR reads; one entry per CDR3 protein. This sample yields roughly 1.1 million distinct CDR3 sequences, of which roughly 35% are seen a single time; 11% belongs to the top ten. Sample: peripheral blood or thyroid tissue (not recorded which). These receptor sequences come from an adult man with Graves' hyperthyroidism.

Concerning this clonotype: A much larger clone differs from this one at a single base, so this may be a read error. V is TRBV20-1 and J is TRBJ2-5; D is unresolved. The length of the CDR3 is 14 residues. Germline loops: CDR1 DFQATT, CDR2 SNEGSKA (reference sequence). Trimming pared 4 bases from V and 0 bases from J, leaving 12 bases between. CDR3 nucleotide sequence: TGCAGTGCTAATGGGGTGCGGCACCAAGAGACCCAGTACTTC. This sequence encodes CSANGVRHQETQYF.

This clonotype was picked up a small number of times. V usage is TRBV7-8 and J usage is TRBJ1-4; the match to TRBD1 covers 7 bases. The CDR3 totals 16 residues. Trimming removed 4 bases from V and 8 bases from J; junction bases left unmatched: 13. In germline, CDR1 is SGHVS, CDR2 FQNEAQ. The CDR3 loop is CASSWGPGQLREKLFF. CDR3 in DNA: TGTGCCAGCAGCTGGGGGCCGGGACAGCTACGCGAAAAACTGTTTTTT.

J is TRBJ2-5 and V is TRBV29-1, with D possibly being TRBD1 (5 bases). Trimming shortened V by 4 bases and J by 5 bases, and 17 bases separated the two germline ends. In germline, CDR1 is SQVTM, CDR2 ANQGSEA. The CDR3 sequence is 14 residues long. The CDR3 DNA reads as TGCAGCGTTGCCCCTACAGGTGTATTGGAGACCCAGTACTTC. Translating it yields CSVAPTGVLETQYF. The full variable domain, its missing parts supplied by reference TRBV29-1 and TRBJ2-5, is SAVISQKPSRDICQRGTSLTIQCQVDSQVTMMFWYRQQPGQSLTLIATANQGSEATYESGFVIDKFPISRPNLTFSTLTVSNMSPEDSSIYLCSVAPTGVLETQYFGPGTRLLVL.

V usage is TRBV6-5 and J usage is TRBJ2-2, with a weak D call TRBD2 (6 bases). The germline gives CDR1 MNHEY, CDR2 SVGAGI. This CDR3 spans 12 amino acids. The ends were cut back, 7 bases at V and 7 bases at J, with 10 bases in the middle. CDR3 nucleotide sequence: TGTGCCAGCAAGTATAGCGGCGGGGAGCTGTTTTTT. Translation: CASKYSGGELFF.

About this clonotype: A read error may explain this, as a much larger clone is one base away. The chain couples TRBV5-4 to TRBJ2-7; possibly TRBD1 for D (5 bases). CDR1 and CDR2 (germline): SGHNT, YYREEE (reference sequence). The CDR3 runs to 12 residues. This CDR3 is CASSSDIYEQSF. The CDR3 DNA reads TGTGCCAGCAGCTCGGACATCTACGAGCAGTCCTTC.

This clonotype showed up many times. This rearrangement joins TRBV12-3 or TRBV12-4 to TRBJ1-6, with 7 bases identical to TRBD1. This CDR3 has 15 residues. Trimming cost V 6 bases and J 12 bases; bases outside gene matches: 14. The CDR3 nucleotides are TGTGCCAGCAGCCCCGCGAGGACAGGTCAGGGACCCCTCCACTTT. This codes for CASSPARTGQGPLHF.

The table lists this clonotype with a few counts. The V gene is TRBV7-9, the J gene TRBJ1-2; D might be TRBD1 (6 bases). The V end was cut by 8 bases, the J end by 2 bases, with 9 bases between. This CDR3 contains 12 residues. Looked up from germline, CDR1 is SEHNR and CDR2 is FQNEAQ (reference sequence). CDR3 DNA: TGTGCCAGCGGACAGACAAACTATGGCTACACCTTC. Translation: CASGQTNYGYTF.

This clonotype was seen a few times. The V and J genes are TRBV2 and TRBJ1-5; tentative D call: TRBD1 (5 bases). Germline CDR1 and CDR2: SNHLY and FYNNEI. V lost 3 bases, J lost 3 bases, and 9 bases lay in between. The CDR3 loop spans 14 amino acids. Here the CDR3 reads CASSEARDNQPQHF. The CDR3 DNA reads as TGTGCCAGCAGTGAGGCCAGGGACAATCAGCCCCAGCATTTT.

A note on this clonotype: Germline and junction disagree at one end, which may indicate a read error. CDR3 nucleotide sequence: TGTGCCAGCAGCTTAGACGGCAGGGGTAGCAATCAGCTCCAGCATTTT. Protein product: CASSLDGRGSNQLQHF. The chain has TRBV5-6 and TRBJ1-5; D possibly corresponds to TRBD1 (6 bases). In germline, CDR1 is SGHDT, CDR2 YYEEEE. The CDR3 has 16 amino acids.

V usage is TRBV7-2 and J usage is TRBJ2-7; D may be TRBD1 (5 bases). The CDR3 spans 14 residues. The V gene lost 5 bases and the J gene lost 5 bases, with 16 bases spanning the gap. CDR1 and CDR2 (germline): SGHTA, FQGNSA. CDR3 sequence: CASSPDMDQNEQYF. The CDR3 DNA follows: TGTGCCAGCAGCCCGGACATGGACCAGAACGAGCAGTACTTC.

This clonotype was picked up many times. The V call is TRBV7-8, the J call TRBJ1-6; 8 bases map to TRBD1. Germline V gene lookup returns CDR1 SGHVS and CDR2 FQNEAQ. Trimming cost V 4 bases and J 5 bases; bases outside gene matches: 7. The CDR3 is 16 amino acids. CDR3 sequence (DNA): TGTGCCAGCAGCTCCCCCCGACAGGGGAATAATTCACCCCTCCACTTT. Protein sequence: CASSSPRQGNNSPLHF. The variable domain in full, with the rest retrieved from reference TRBV7-8 and TRBJ1-6, is GAGVSQSPRYKVAKRGQDVALRCDPISGHVSLFWYQQALGQGPEFLTYFQNEAQLDKSGLPSDRFFAERPEGSVSTLKIQRTQQEDSAVYLCASSSPRQGNNSPLHFGNGTRLTVT.

This clonotype has a single count. The chain employs TRBV6-6 and TRBJ1-5; weak D call: TRBD1 (5 bases). The CDR3 length is 15 residues. Germline V gene lookup returns CDR1 MNHNY and CDR2 SVGAGI (reference sequence). V dropped 5 bases and J dropped 0 bases, with 11 bases sitting between them. CDR3 sequence: CASSVNRISNQPQHF. The CDR3 DNA follows: TGTGCCAGCAGTGTGAACAGGATTAGCAATCAGCCCCAGCATTTT.

A few counts support this clonotype. This chain links TRBV15 with TRBJ1-1, with D unclear. This CDR3 comprises 15 residues. V was cut by 7 bases and J by 1 base, with 16 bases left in between. Looked up from germline, CDR1 is LNHNV and CDR2 is YYDKDF (reference sequence). The CDR3 reads CATTKGGGSNTEAFF. In DNA, the CDR3 is TGTGCCACCACGAAGGGAGGAGGATCGAACACTGAAGCTTTCTTT.

This chain connects TRBV29-1 to TRBJ1-2, with 8 nucleotides matching TRBD1. The CDR3 loop spans 15 amino acids. The germline V gene has CDR1 SQVTM and CDR2 ANQGSEA. V gave up 5 bases and J gave up 7 bases; unmatched junction bases: 15. CDR3 sequence reads: CSVRLQAQGASGYTF. Here the CDR3 DNA reads TGCAGCGTTAGACTTCAGGCTCAGGGGGCTTCTGGCTACACCTTC.

This clonotype was recorded at least ten times. The chain joins TRBV2 to TRBJ2-7; 7 bases match TRBD1. With V trimmed by 6 bases and J by 3 bases, 8 bases remained unmatched. CDR1 SNHLY and CDR2 FYNNEI come from the germline V gene. This CDR3 has 14 amino acids. The DNA of the CDR3 is TGTGCCAGCAGCGAGAGGAGACAGGGCTACGAGCAGTACTTC. Its translation: CASSERRQGYEQYF.

This sequence joins TRBV7-9 and TRBJ2-7; maybe TRBD1 (6 bases). Germline CDR1 is SEHNR and CDR2 is FQNEAQ (reference sequence). The CDR3 has 15 residues. The V gene lost 3 bases and the J gene lost 6 bases, with 18 bases spanning the gap. Here the CDR3 DNA reads TGTGCCAGCAGCTTTTCCGACAGGAATTTAGGCGAGCAGTACTTC. It specifies CASSFSDRNLGEQYF.

This clonotype has just a few counts. V gene TRBV11-2 combines with J gene TRBJ1-5, with D tentatively TRBD1 (5 bases). Germline V gene sequence: CDR1 SGHAT, CDR2 FQNNGV. Trimming removed 4 bases at V and 6 bases at J, with 13 bases between. The CDR3 totals 14 residues. CDR3 nucleotide sequence: TGTGCCAGCAGCTCTGAGAGGGGCGGTCAGCCCCAGCATTTT. Its protein product is CASSSERGGQPQHF. The whole variable domain, remainder taken from reference TRBV11-2 and TRBJ1-5, is EAGVAQSPRYKIIEKRQSVAFWCNPISGHATLYWYQQILGQGPKLLIQFQNNGVVDDSQLPKDRFSAERLKGVDSTLKIQPAKLEDSAVYLCASSSERGGQPQHFGDGTRLSIL.

This clonotype occurred a few times. The J gene is TRBJ2-7, the V gene TRBV7-6; D perhaps matches TRBD1 (5 bases). Germline CDR1 reads SGHVS; CDR2 reads FNYEAQ. Trimming took 0 bases from V and 5 from J, leaving 8 bases between them. The CDR3 spans 13 residues. CDR3 sequence: CASSLAAGNEQYF. The CDR3 coding sequence is TGTGCCAGCAGCTTAGCGGCAGGGAACGAGCAGTACTTC.

This clonotype has more than one count but fewer than ten. The chain is built from TRBV27 and TRBJ1-4, with no clear D. Germline assignment: CDR1 MNHEY and CDR2 SMNVEV (reference sequence). The germline V and J ends were trimmed by 5 bases and 5 bases, with 15 bases remaining between them. This CDR3 is built from 15 residues. CDR3 coding DNA: TGTGCCAGCAGTCACTTGTCCAGGACCAATGAAAAACTGTTTTTT. Its translation: CASSHLSRTNEKLFF.

This clonotype appeared a few times. Relative to the germline gene, one junction end is altered; a read error may explain this. The DNA of the CDR3 is TGTACCAGCGGCAGACAGGGAGGTGGCTACACCTTC. This gives the protein CTSGRQGGGYTF. The chain has TRBV6-1 and TRBJ1-2, with 7 bases identical to TRBD1. The CDR3 loop spans 12 amino acids. The germline CDR1 and CDR2 sequences are MNHNS and SASEGT.